The T cell receptor (beta chain) described here comes from a study of T-cell reconstitution after alpha-beta-depleted transplantation in children. This clonotype was seen a few times. Preparing the TCRbeta library involved the use of unique molecular identifiers. TCRdb itself ran the PCR reads through MiXCR, one entry per CDR3 protein. The table records 200,000 to 250,000 distinct CDR3 sequences, roughly 9% of them present only once. This CDR3 has 15 residues. Trimming removed 1 base at V and 1 base at J, with 11 bases between. Germline lookup yields CDR1 SGHRS and CDR2 YFSETQ. The sequencing used PBMCs from the stem cell graft donor, collected from the stem cell graft. This chain joins TRBV5-1 and TRBJ2-5; D tentatively reads TRBD1 or TRBD2 (6 bases each). The TCR comes from a human donor who donated a stem cell graft to a child with acute lymphoblastic leukemia. CDR3 loop: CASSLRPGAQETQYF. In nucleotides, the CDR3 is TGCGCCAGCAGCTTGCGGCCGGGGGCCCAAGAGACCCAGTACTTC.